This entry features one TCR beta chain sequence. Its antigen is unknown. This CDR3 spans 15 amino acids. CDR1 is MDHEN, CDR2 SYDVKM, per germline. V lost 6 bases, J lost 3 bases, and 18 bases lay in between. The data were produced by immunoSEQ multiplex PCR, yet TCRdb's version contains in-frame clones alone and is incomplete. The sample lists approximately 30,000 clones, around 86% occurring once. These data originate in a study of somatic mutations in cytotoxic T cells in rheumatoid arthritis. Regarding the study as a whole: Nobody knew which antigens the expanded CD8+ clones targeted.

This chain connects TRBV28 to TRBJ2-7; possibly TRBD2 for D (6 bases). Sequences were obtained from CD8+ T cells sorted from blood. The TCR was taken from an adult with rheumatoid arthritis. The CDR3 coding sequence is TGTGCCAGCAGACACCGCGTGGCGGAGGGCTACGAGCAGTACTTC. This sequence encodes CASRHRVAEGYEQYF.